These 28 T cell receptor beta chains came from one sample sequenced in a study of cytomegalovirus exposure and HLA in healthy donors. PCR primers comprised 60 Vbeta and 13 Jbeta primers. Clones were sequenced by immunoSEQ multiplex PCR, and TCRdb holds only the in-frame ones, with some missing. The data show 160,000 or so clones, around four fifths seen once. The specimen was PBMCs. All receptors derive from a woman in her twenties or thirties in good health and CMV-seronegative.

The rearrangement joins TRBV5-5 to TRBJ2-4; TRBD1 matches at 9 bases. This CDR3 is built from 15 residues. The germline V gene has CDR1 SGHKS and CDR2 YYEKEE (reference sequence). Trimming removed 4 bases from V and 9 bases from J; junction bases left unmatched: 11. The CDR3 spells CASSPTTGGSGIQYF. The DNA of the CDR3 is TGTGCCAGCAGCCCAACCACAGGGGGCTCGGGCATTCAGTACTTC.

The CDR3 DNA follows: TGTGCCAGCAGCGGGGGGAGTAATGAAAAACTGTTTTTT. Translated, it gives CASSGGSNEKLFF. The chain is built from TRBV2 and TRBJ1-4, with a possible D match to TRBD1 (5 bases). The V gene lost 6 bases and the J gene lost 4 bases, with 9 bases spanning the gap. CDR1 SNHLY and CDR2 FYNNEI come from the germline V gene. The CDR3 contains 13 residues.

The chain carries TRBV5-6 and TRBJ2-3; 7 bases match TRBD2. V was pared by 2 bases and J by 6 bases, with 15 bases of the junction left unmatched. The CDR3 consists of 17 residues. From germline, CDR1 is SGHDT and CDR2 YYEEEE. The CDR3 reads CASSFGLRAGDRDTQYF. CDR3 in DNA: TGTGCCAGCAGCTTTGGTTTAAGGGCGGGGGACCGGGATACGCAGTATTTT.

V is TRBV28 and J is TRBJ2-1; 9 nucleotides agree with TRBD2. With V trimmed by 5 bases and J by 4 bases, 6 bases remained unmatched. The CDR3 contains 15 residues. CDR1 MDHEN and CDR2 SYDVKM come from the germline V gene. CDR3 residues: CASSGGGGGYNEQFF. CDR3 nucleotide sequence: TGTGCCAGCAGTGGCGGGGGGGGTGGTTACAATGAGCAGTTCTTC.

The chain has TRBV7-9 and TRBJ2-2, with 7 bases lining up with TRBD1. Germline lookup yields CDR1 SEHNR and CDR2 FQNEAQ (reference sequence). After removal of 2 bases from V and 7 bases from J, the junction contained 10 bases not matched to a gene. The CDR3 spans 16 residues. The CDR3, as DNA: TGTGCCAGCAGCTTATCGTCGACAGGGCAGGGCGGGGAGCTGTTTTTT. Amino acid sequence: CASSLSSTGQGGELFF.

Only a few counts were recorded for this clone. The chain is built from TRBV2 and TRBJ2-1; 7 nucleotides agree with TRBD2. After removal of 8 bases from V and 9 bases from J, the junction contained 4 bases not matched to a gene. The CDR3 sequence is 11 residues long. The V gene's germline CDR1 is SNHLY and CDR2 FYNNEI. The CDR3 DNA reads TGTGCCAGCGTGGGGGGGGGTGAGCAGTTCTTC. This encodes CASVGGGEQFF.

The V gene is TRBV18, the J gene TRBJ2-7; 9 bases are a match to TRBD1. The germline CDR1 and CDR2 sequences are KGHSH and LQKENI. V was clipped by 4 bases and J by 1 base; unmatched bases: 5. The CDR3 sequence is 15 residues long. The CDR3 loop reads CASSRGQGSSYEQYF. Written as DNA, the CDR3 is TGTGCCAGCTCACGGGGACAGGGAAGTTCCTACGAGCAGTACTTC.

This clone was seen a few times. The CDR3 region has the DNA TGTGCCAGCTCACCACCGTTTGGACAGGGGGCGACCTTGGGACGGACTGAAGCTTTCTTT. Amino acids: CASSPPFGQGATLGRTEAFF. The genes are TRBV18 and TRBJ1-1; TRBD1 matches at 11 bases. The trim removed 0 bases at V and 5 bases at J, leaving 17 bases unmatched. This CDR3 has 20 amino acids. Germline CDR1 and CDR2: KGHSH and LQKENI.

In nucleotides, the CDR3 is TGTGCCAGCAGTTTGGCTAGCGGGGGCCTCTACAATGAGCAGTTCTTC. Amino acids: CASSLASGGLYNEQFF. The chain links TRBV28 to TRBJ2-1; 10 bases line up with TRBD2. CDR3 length equals 16 residues. V lost 3 bases to trimming and J lost 3 bases; unmatched junction nucleotides: 5. Germline-derived CDR1 and CDR2 are MDHEN and SYDVKM.

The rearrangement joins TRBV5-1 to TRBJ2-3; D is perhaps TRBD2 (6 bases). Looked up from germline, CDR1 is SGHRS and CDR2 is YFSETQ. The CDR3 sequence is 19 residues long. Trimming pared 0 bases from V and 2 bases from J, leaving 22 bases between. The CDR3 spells CASSLGPGLSRGYTDTQYF. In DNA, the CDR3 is TGCGCCAGCAGCTTGGGCCCAGGGCTCTCGCGGGGATACACAGATACGCAGTATTTT.

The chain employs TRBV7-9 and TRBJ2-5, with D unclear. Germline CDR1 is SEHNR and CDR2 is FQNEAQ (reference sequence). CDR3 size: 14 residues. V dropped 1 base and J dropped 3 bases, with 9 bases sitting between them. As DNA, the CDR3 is TGTGCCAGCAGCTTAGGACAAAACGAAGAGACCCAGTACTTC. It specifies CASSLGQNEETQYF.

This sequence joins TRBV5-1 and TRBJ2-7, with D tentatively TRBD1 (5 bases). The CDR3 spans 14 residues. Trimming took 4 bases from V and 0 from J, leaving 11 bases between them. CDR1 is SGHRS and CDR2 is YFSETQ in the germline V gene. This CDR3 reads CASSPDSFSYEQYF. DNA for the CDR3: TGCGCCAGCAGCCCAGACAGCTTCTCCTACGAGCAGTACTTC.

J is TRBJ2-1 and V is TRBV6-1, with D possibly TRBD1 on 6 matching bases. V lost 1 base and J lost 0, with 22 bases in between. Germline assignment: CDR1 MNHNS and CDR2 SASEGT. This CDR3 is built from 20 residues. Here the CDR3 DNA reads TGTGCCAGCAGTGAAGTATGGGACATGTTCTTAAAATCCTCCTACAATGAGCAGTTCTTC. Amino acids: CASSEVWDMFLKSSYNEQFF.

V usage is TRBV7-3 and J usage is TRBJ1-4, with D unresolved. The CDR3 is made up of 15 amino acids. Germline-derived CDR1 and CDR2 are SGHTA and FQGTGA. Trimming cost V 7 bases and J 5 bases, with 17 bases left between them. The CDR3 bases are TGTGCCAGCACCGTTAGGGTGAGGGCAAATGAAAAACTGTTTTTT. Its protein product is CASTVRVRANEKLFF. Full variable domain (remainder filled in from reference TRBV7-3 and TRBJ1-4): GAGVSQTPSNKVTEKGKYVELRCDPISGHTALYWYRQSLGQGPEFLIYFQGTGAADDSGLPNDRFFAVRPEGSVSTLKIQRTERGDSAVYLCASTVRVRANEKLFFGSGTQLSVL.

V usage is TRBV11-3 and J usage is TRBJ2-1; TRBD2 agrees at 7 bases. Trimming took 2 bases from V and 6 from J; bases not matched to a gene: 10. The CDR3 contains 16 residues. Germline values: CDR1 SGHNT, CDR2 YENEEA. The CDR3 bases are TGTGCCAGCAGCTTATTTCCGGGACTAAAATCCAATGAGCAGTTCTTC. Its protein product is CASSLFPGLKSNEQFF.

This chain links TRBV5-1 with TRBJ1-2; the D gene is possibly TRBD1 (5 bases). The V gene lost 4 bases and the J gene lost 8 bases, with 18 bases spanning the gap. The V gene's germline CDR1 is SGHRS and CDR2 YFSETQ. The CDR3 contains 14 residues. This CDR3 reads CASSAQAFLEGYTF. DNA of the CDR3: TGCGCCAGCAGCGCACAGGCGTTTTTAGAAGGCTACACCTTC.

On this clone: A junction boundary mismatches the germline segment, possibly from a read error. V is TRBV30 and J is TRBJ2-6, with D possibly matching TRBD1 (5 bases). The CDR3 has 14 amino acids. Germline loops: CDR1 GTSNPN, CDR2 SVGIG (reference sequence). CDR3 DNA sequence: TGTGCCTCCCCGGGCCCGTCTGGGGCCAACGGCCTGACTTTC. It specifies CASPGPSGANGLTF.

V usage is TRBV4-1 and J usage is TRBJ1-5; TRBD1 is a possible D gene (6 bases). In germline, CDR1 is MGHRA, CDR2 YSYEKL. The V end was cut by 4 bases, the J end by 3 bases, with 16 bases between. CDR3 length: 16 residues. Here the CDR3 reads CASSPSVQGINQPQHF. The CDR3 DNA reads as TGCGCCAGCAGCCCGTCGGTACAGGGCATCAATCAGCCCCAGCATTTT.

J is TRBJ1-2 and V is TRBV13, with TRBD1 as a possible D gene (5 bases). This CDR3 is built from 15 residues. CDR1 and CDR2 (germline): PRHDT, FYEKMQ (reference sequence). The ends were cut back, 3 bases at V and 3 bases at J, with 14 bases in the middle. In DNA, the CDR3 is TGTGCCAGCAGCTTTAGGGCAGGGCGATACTATGGCTACACCTTC. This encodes CASSFRAGRYYGYTF.

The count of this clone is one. The CDR3, as DNA: TGTGCCAGCAGCGCACGACAGGGGGCTTCCGGGGAGCTGTTTTTT. This codes for CASSARQGASGELFF. The V and J genes are TRBV9 and TRBJ2-2; 10 bases align to TRBD1. Germline V CDR1 and CDR2: SGDLS, YYNGEE. The junction had 5 bases not matched to a gene; V was cut back by 3 bases and J by 6 bases. There are 15 residues in the CDR3.

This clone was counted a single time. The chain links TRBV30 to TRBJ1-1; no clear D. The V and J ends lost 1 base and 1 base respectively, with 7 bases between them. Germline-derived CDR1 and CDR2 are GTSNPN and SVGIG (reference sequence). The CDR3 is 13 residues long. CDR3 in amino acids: CAWSENTNTEAFF. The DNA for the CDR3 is TGTGCCTGGAGTGAAAACACGAACACTGAAGCTTTCTTT.

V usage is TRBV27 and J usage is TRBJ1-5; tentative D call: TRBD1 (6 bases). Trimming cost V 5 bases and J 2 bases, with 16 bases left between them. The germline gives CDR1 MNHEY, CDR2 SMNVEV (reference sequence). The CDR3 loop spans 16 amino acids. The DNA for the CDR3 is TGTGCCAGCAGTGCCACGACAGGCCTGGGCAATCAGCCCCAGCATTTT. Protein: CASSATTGLGNQPQHF.

The CDR3 DNA reads as TGCAGTGCTGGGACAGCCGGGGCTTTCTTT. It is translated as CSAGTAGAFF. V gene TRBV20-1 combines with J gene TRBJ1-1, with TRBD1 matching 7 bases. V lost 5 bases, J lost 11 bases, and 5 bases stayed unmatched. Per the germline V gene, CDR1 is DFQATT and CDR2 is SNEGSKA (reference sequence). This CDR3 is 10 amino acids long.

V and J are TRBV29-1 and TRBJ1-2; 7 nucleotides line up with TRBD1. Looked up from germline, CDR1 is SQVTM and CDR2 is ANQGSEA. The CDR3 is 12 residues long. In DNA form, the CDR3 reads TGCAGTGCCTTTGGGACAGTCTATGGCTACACCTTC. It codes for CSAFGTVYGYTF.

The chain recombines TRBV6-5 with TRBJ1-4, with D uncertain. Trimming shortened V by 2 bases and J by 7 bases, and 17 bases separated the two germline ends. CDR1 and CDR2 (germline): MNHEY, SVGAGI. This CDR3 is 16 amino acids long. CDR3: CASSYANPLSGEKLFF. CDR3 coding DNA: TGTGCCAGCAGTTACGCCAACCCTTTAAGCGGTGAAAAACTGTTTTTT.

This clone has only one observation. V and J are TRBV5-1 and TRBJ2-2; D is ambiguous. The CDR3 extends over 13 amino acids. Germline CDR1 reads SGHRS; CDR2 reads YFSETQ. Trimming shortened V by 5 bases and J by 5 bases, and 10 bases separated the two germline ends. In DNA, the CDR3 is TGCGCCAGCAGTCTTACACCTACCGGGGAGCTGTTTTTT. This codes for CASSLTPTGELFF.

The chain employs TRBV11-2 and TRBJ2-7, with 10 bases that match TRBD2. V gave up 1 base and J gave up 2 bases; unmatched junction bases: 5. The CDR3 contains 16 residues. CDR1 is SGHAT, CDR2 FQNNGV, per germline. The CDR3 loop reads CASSLGLAGATYEQYF. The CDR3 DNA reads TGTGCCAGCAGCTTAGGACTAGCGGGTGCAACCTACGAGCAGTACTTC.

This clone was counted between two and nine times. The CDR3 nucleotides read TGTGCCTGGAGTGTTATTGATGGCCCCTACGAGCAGTACTTC. Amino acid sequence: CAWSVIDGPYEQYF. The chain has TRBV30 and TRBJ2-7; no clear D. The germline CDR1 and CDR2 sequences are GTSNPN and SVGIG (reference sequence). The CDR3 contains 14 residues. V lost 0 bases and J 2 bases, leaving 11 bases between the germline ends.